A selection of T cell receptor beta chains follows, all from one sample in a study of blood T cell repertoires in COVID-19. Only in-frame clones appear in the TCRdb table, and some are missing; sequencing was by immunoSEQ multiplex PCR. The profile shows roughly 320,000 clones, around 84% of them singletons. The sample was PBMCs or T cells enriched from blood (not recorded which). These receptors were taken from a man aged 25 to 45 who had recovered from COVID-19. CDR3s include the opening cysteine and the closing phenylalanine or tryptophan. A D gene is named only where the DNA matches it firmly. Clone size appears in some rows only: once, few, many, or a class for an expanded clone.

clone size: few
J gene: TRBJ2-3
D gene: .
V gene: TRBV5-5
CDR3 DNA: TGTGCCAGCAGCTTGGCCGGGAAAGTAGATACGCAGTATTTT
CDR3 protein: CASSLAGKVDTQYF

clone size: .
J gene: TRBJ2-1
D gene: .
V gene: TRBV6-2/TRBV6-3
CDR3 DNA: TGTGCCAGCAGTTACAGCCGGAGGGCCCTCTCCTACAATGAGCAGTTCTTC
CDR3 protein: CASSYSRRALSYNEQFF

clone size: .
J gene: TRBJ1-1
D gene: .
V gene: TRBV11-2
CDR3 DNA: TGTGCCAGCCTGGGAGCTGGGAACACTGAAGCTTTCTTT
CDR3 protein: CASLGAGNTEAFF

clone size: .
J gene: TRBJ1-2
D gene: .
V gene: TRBV5-6
CDR3 DNA: TGTGCCAGCAGCTTGGACGGGGAGAACTATGGCTACACCTTC
CDR3 protein: CASSLDGENYGYTF

clone size: .
J gene: TRBJ1-6
D gene: TRBD1
V gene: TRBV27
CDR3 DNA: TGTGCCAGCAGAACAGGGGATAATTCACCCCTCCACTTT
CDR3 protein: CASRTGDNSPLHF

clone size: .
J gene: TRBJ1-2
D gene: TRBD1
V gene: TRBV27
CDR3 DNA: TGTGCCAGCAGTTCACAGGGGGCATTACTCGGCTACACCTTC
CDR3 protein: CASSSQGALLGYTF

clone size: .
J gene: TRBJ2-2
D gene: .
V gene: TRBV5-1
CDR3 DNA: TGCGCCAGCAGCTTGGTGGGCAGAATTCTCACCGGGGAGCTGTTTTTT
CDR3 protein: CASSLVGRILTGELFF

clone size: .
J gene: TRBJ1-2
D gene: .
V gene: TRBV28
CDR3 DNA: TGTGCCAGCAGCCTAGGCGGCCAGCGGGGCTACACCTTC
CDR3 protein: CASSLGGQRGYTF

clone size: .
J gene: TRBJ2-5
D gene: TRBD2
V gene: TRBV3-1/TRBV3-2
CDR3 DNA: TGTGCCAGCAGCACTCCGTCGAGCGGGGGGCCCGGAAAGACCCAGTACTTC
CDR3 protein: CASSTPSSGGPGKTQYF

clone size: .
J gene: TRBJ2-7
D gene: TRBD1
V gene: TRBV30
CDR3 DNA: TGTGCCGGGGACAGGGGGTTCTCCTACGAGCAGTACTTC
CDR3 protein: CAGDRGFSYEQYF

clone size: .
J gene: TRBJ1-2
D gene: .
V gene: TRBV6-5
CDR3 DNA: TGTGCCAGCAAGAGGAGGAACTATGGCTACACCTTC
CDR3 protein: CASKRRNYGYTF

clone size: .
J gene: TRBJ2-2
D gene: TRBD1
V gene: TRBV2
CDR3 DNA: TGTGCCAGCAGAGCCGGGACAGGGGGGGACACCGGGGAGCTGTTTTTT
CDR3 protein: CASRAGTGGDTGELFF

clone size: .
J gene: TRBJ2-7
D gene: .
V gene: TRBV27
CDR3 DNA: TGTGCCAGCAGTCTAGGAATGGGTTACGAGCAGTACTTC
CDR3 protein: CASSLGMGYEQYF

clone size: .
J gene: TRBJ2-1
D gene: .
V gene: TRBV29-1
CDR3 DNA: TGCAGCGTTGAAGGGTCCAGGGGTACGGACAATGAGCAGTTCTTC
CDR3 protein: CSVEGSRGTDNEQFF

clone size: .
J gene: TRBJ2-7
D gene: TRBD1
V gene: TRBV5-6
CDR3 DNA: TGTGCCAGCAGCCCCAAGCGGACAGGAACCTACGAGCAGTACTTC
CDR3 protein: CASSPKRTGTYEQYF

clone size: .
J gene: TRBJ1-6
D gene: .
V gene: TRBV7-2
CDR3 DNA: TGTGCCAGCAGCCTAGGGAGTCGGACCTATAATTCACCCCTCCACTTT
CDR3 protein: CASSLGSRTYNSPLHF

clone size: .
J gene: TRBJ2-2
D gene: .
V gene: TRBV5-8
CDR3 DNA: TGTGCCAGCAGCTTGGGTACTATTATGAGGGCCGGAACCGGGGAGCTGTTTTTT
CDR3 protein: CASSLGTIMRAGTGELFF

clone size: .
J gene: TRBJ2-1
D gene: .
V gene: TRBV12-3/TRBV12-4
CDR3 DNA: TGTGCCAGCAGACTCATATCCAATGAGCAGTTCTTC
CDR3 protein: CASRLISNEQFF

clone size: few
J gene: TRBJ1-2
D gene: .
V gene: TRBV5-5
CDR3 DNA: TGTGCCAGCAGCCACGGGACAAAGAGTAACTATGGCTACACCTTC
CDR3 protein: CASSHGTKSNYGYTF

clone size: .
J gene: TRBJ2-7
D gene: .
V gene: TRBV27
CDR3 DNA: TGTGCCAGCAGTTTATTTTTGGGGACTTCCATATACGAGCAGTACTTC
CDR3 protein: CASSLFLGTSIYEQYF

clone size: .
J gene: TRBJ2-7
D gene: .
V gene: TRBV6-1
CDR3 DNA: TGTGCCAGCAGTGAAGCGGAGGGGACGGCCTACGAGCAGTACTTC
CDR3 protein: CASSEAEGTAYEQYF

clone size: .
J gene: TRBJ2-3
D gene: TRBD2
V gene: TRBV7-2
CDR3 DNA: TGTGCCAGCAGCTTAGAAGCTAGCGGTACAGATACGCAGTATTTT
CDR3 protein: CASSLEASGTDTQYF

clone size: few
J gene: TRBJ1-4
D gene: .
V gene: TRBV11-2
CDR3 DNA: TGTGCCAGCAGCTTAGATTACAATCCTGGAGGGGTAGTTAATGAAAAACTGTTTTTT
CDR3 protein: CASSLDYNPGGVVNEKLFF

clone size: .
J gene: TRBJ2-2
D gene: TRBD1
V gene: TRBV7-9
CDR3 DNA: TGTGCCAGCAGCCTGGGGACAGGGGATACCGGGGAGCTGTTTTTT
CDR3 protein: CASSLGTGDTGELFF

clone size: .
J gene: TRBJ2-7
D gene: .
V gene: TRBV5-4
CDR3 DNA: TGTGCCAGCAGCGTGTTGGGACACCTATCCTACGAGCAGTACTTC
CDR3 protein: CASSVLGHLSYEQYF

clone size: .
J gene: TRBJ2-2
D gene: .
V gene: TRBV6-5
CDR3 DNA: TGTGCCAGCAGCGCCCGGACAGAGAACACCGGGGAGCTGTTTTTT
CDR3 protein: CASSARTENTGELFF

clone size: .
J gene: TRBJ2-7
D gene: .
V gene: TRBV29-1
CDR3 DNA: TGCAGCGTTGAAGGAAATAAAGCTTACGAGCAGTACTTC
CDR3 protein: CSVEGNKAYEQYF

clone size: .
J gene: TRBJ1-5
D gene: .
V gene: TRBV19
CDR3 DNA: TGTGCCAGTAGATCAGACAGTTTTAGCAATCAGCCCCAGCATTTT
CDR3 protein: CASRSDSFSNQPQHF

clone size: once
J gene: TRBJ1-1
D gene: TRBD1
V gene: TRBV10-1
CDR3 DNA: TGCGCCAGCTCGGTGGGGACAGGGAGTGAAGCTTTCTTT
CDR3 protein: CASSVGTGSEAFF

clone size: .
J gene: TRBJ2-7
D gene: TRBD1
V gene: TRBV30
CDR3 DNA: TGTGCCTGGGGGGACAGGGGGATGATCTACGAGCAGTACTTC
CDR3 protein: CAWGDRGMIYEQYF

clone size: .
J gene: TRBJ2-5
D gene: TRBD1
V gene: TRBV7-8
CDR3 DNA: TGTGCCACGCCGGGACAGGGATTTACGACCCAGTACTTC
CDR3 protein: CATPGQGFTTQYF

clone size: .
J gene: TRBJ2-7
D gene: TRBD1
V gene: TRBV5-4
CDR3 DNA: TGTGCCAGCAGCACAAGGACAGGGGACGACGAGCAGTACTTC
CDR3 protein: CASSTRTGDDEQYF

clone size: .
J gene: TRBJ1-1
D gene: .
V gene: TRBV6-1
CDR3 DNA: TGTGCCAGCAGTGAAAGGCCAGGGACTGAAGCTTTCTTT
CDR3 protein: CASSERPGTEAFF

clone size: .
J gene: TRBJ2-1
D gene: TRBD2
V gene: TRBV7-9
CDR3 DNA: TGTGCCAGCAGCCCCGGGCCGACGGGACTAGCTCCCCGGTTCTTC
CDR3 protein: CASSPGPTGLAPRFF

clone size: .
J gene: TRBJ2-2
D gene: TRBD2
V gene: TRBV3-1/TRBV3-2
CDR3 DNA: TGTGCCAGCAGCCCGCCCCCGCGGGGGGGGTTCTCGAACACCGGGGAGCTGTTTTTT
CDR3 protein: CASSPPPRGGFSNTGELFF

clone size: once
J gene: TRBJ2-2
D gene: TRBD2
V gene: TRBV7-6
CDR3 DNA: TGTGCCAGCAGCCCAAATTGGGTAGCGGGAGTACGAAGGCCGAACACCGGGGAGCTGTTTTTT
CDR3 protein: CASSPNWVAGVRRPNTGELFF

clone size: .
J gene: TRBJ2-2
D gene: TRBD2
V gene: TRBV4-2
CDR3 DNA: TGTGCCAGCAGCCAAGAATTGGGGACTAGCAGCCGGGAGCTGTTTTTT
CDR3 protein: CASSQELGTSSRELFF

clone size: .
J gene: TRBJ1-4
D gene: TRBD1
V gene: TRBV5-4
CDR3 DNA: TGTGCCAGCAGCTTGGCCTACGAGGGACAGGGCCTTGAAAAACTGTTTTTT
CDR3 protein: CASSLAYEGQGLEKLFF

clone size: .
J gene: TRBJ2-6
D gene: .
V gene: TRBV9
CDR3 DNA: TGTGCCAGCAGCGTATCGGGACTTGCCTCTGGGGCCAACGTCCTGACTTTC
CDR3 protein: CASSVSGLASGANVLTF

clone size: .
J gene: TRBJ2-3
D gene: TRBD2
V gene: TRBV5-4
CDR3 DNA: TGTGCCAGCAGCGTACTAGCGGGAGGAGATACGCAGTATTTT
CDR3 protein: CASSVLAGGDTQYF

clone size: .
J gene: TRBJ2-1
D gene: TRBD2
V gene: TRBV3-1/TRBV3-2
CDR3 DNA: TGTGCCAGCAGCCCCCGAACTAGACTAGCGGGGTACAATGAGCAGTTCTTC
CDR3 protein: CASSPRTRLAGYNEQFF

clone size: once
J gene: TRBJ2-5
D gene: .
V gene: TRBV6-5
CDR3 DNA: TGTGCCAGCAGCCCCGGAGCGTATCAAGAGACCCAGTACTTC
CDR3 protein: CASSPGAYQETQYF

clone size: .
J gene: TRBJ1-2
D gene: .
V gene: TRBV30
CDR3 DNA: TGTGCCTGCCCCGGGGGGGATCTCTATGGCTACACCTTC
CDR3 protein: CACPGGDLYGYTF

clone size: few
J gene: TRBJ2-1
D gene: TRBD1
V gene: TRBV27
CDR3 DNA: TGTGCCAGCAGTTTAGTGACAGGGGGCGGTGAGCAGTTCTTC
CDR3 protein: CASSLVTGGGEQFF

clone size: .
J gene: TRBJ1-5
D gene: .
V gene: TRBV7-9
CDR3 DNA: TGTGCCAGCAGCTCAATGACAGCGCGGGAAGCGCAGCCCCAGCATTTT
CDR3 protein: CASSSMTAREAQPQHF

clone size: .
J gene: TRBJ1-3
D gene: .
V gene: TRBV3-1/TRBV3-2
CDR3 DNA: TGTGCCAGCGTAGACGGGATTGGACCTGGAAACACCATATATTTT
CDR3 protein: CASVDGIGPGNTIYF

clone size: .
J gene: TRBJ2-2
D gene: TRBD1
V gene: TRBV10-3
CDR3 DNA: TGTGCCATCAGTATCGGAACAGGGGCTACCGGGGAGCTGTTTTTT
CDR3 protein: CAISIGTGATGELFF

clone size: .
J gene: TRBJ2-7
D gene: .
V gene: TRBV29-1
CDR3 DNA: TGCAGCGCCGGAGGACCGGACCACCACGAGCAGTACTTC
CDR3 protein: CSAGGPDHHEQYF

clone size: .
J gene: TRBJ1-1
D gene: TRBD1
V gene: TRBV7-6
CDR3 DNA: TGTGCCAGCAGCTTAGCCGCGACAGGGCGGAACACTGAAGCTTTCTTT
CDR3 protein: CASSLAATGRNTEAFF

clone size: .
J gene: TRBJ2-7
D gene: TRBD1
V gene: TRBV28
CDR3 DNA: TGTGCCAGCAGTTTTCCCGGGACAGGGGTAAACGAGCAGTACTTC
CDR3 protein: CASSFPGTGVNEQYF

clone size: .
J gene: TRBJ2-1
D gene: .
V gene: TRBV27
CDR3 DNA: TGTGCCAGCAGTTTGGGGGGTAGGAATGAGCAGTTCTTC
CDR3 protein: CASSLGGRNEQFF

clone size: .
J gene: TRBJ2-7
D gene: .
V gene: TRBV4-1
CDR3 DNA: TGCGCCAGCAGCCAAGATCCGGGGATGGGTTACGAGCAGTACTTC
CDR3 protein: CASSQDPGMGYEQYF

clone size: .
J gene: TRBJ2-5
D gene: TRBD1
V gene: TRBV24-1
CDR3 DNA: TGTGCCACCAGTGATTCGACCGGGACAGGAGAGACCCAGTACTTC
CDR3 protein: CATSDSTGTGETQYF

clone size: .
J gene: TRBJ2-6
D gene: TRBD1
V gene: TRBV30
CDR3 DNA: TGTGCCTGGACACGACAGGGGGAAGGTGGGGCCAACGTCCTGACTTTC
CDR3 protein: CAWTRQGEGGANVLTF